This T cell receptor beta chain was retrieved from a study of blood T cell repertoires in COVID-19. In the source study's methods: Amplification of reference gene primers provided the estimated nucleated cell counts. Libraries were prepared by immunoSEQ multiplex PCR; TCRdb keeps only in-frame clonotypes and omits some of them. That table furnishes V, J and clone size, whereas the DNA furnished D and trimming. This sample has about 89,000 clones, with about nine tenths found just once. V lost 4 bases and J lost 6; bases outside the gene matches: 7. Germline V lookup: CDR1 MNHEY, CDR2 SMNVEV (reference sequence). CDR3 length equals 15 residues.

The TCR sequence derives from a man aged 60 to 69 with acute or convalescent COVID-19. The chain recombines TRBV27 with TRBJ2-3, with 10 bases matching TRBD2. Sequencing was performed on peripheral blood. CDR3 in amino acids: CASSYQREGGDTQYF. CDR3 DNA: TGTGCCAGCAGTTACCAGCGGGAGGGGGGGGATACGCAGTATTTT.